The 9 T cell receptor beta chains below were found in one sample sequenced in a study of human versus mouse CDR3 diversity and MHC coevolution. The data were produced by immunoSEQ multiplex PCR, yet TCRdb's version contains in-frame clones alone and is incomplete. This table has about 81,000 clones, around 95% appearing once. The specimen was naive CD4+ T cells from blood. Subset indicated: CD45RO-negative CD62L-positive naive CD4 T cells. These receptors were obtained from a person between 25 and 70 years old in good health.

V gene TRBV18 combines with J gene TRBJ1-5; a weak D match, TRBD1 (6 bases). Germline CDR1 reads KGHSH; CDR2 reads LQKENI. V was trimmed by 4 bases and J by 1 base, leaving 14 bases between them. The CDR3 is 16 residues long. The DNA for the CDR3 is TGTGCCAGCTCACGTTCTCGACAGGAGAGCAATCAGCCCCAGCATTTT. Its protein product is CASSRSRQESNQPQHF.

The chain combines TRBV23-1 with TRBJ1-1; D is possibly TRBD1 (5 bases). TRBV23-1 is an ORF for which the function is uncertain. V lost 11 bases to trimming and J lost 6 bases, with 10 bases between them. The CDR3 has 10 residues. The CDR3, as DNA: TGCGCCTATAGGGGTCCTGAAGCTTTCTTT. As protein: CAYRGPEAFF.

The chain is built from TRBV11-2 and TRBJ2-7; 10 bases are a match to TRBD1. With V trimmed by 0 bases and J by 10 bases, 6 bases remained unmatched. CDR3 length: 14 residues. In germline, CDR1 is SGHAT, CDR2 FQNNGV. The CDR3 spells CASSLDRDRGPQYF. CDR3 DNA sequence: TGTGCCAGCAGCTTAGACCGGGACAGGGGTCCCCAGTACTTC.

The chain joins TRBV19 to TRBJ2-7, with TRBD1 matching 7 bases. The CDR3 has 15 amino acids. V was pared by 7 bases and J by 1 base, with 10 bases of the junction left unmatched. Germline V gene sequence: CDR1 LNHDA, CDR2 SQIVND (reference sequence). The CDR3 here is CASTRRRGQSYEQYF. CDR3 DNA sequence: TGTGCCAGTACCCGGAGAAGGGGACAGTCCTACGAGCAGTACTTC.

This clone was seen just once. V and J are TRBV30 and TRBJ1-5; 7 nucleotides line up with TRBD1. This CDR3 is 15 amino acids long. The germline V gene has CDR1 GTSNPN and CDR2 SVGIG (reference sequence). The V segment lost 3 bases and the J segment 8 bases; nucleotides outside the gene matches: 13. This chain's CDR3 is CAWSRDRVAVKPQHF. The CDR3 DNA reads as TGTGCCTGGAGCAGAGACAGGGTTGCGGTGAAGCCCCAGCATTTT.

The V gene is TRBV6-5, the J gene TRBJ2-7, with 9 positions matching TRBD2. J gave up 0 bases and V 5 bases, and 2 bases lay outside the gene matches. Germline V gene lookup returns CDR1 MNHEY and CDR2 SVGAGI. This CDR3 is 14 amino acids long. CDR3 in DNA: TGTGCCAGCAGTCTAGCGGGAAGCTCCTACGAGCAGTACTTC. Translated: CASSLAGSSYEQYF.

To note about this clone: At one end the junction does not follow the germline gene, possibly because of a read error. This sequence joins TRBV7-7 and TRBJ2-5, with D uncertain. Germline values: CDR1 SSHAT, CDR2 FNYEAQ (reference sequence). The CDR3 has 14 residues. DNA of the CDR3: TGTGCTAGCAGCCCAGGAAACCTCGGAGAGACCCAGTACTTC. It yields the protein CASSPGNLGETQYF.

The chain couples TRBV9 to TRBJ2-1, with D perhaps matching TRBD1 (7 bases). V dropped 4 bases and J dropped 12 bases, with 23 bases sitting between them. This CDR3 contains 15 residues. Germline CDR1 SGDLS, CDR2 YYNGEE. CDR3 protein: CASSPEEGQRRGQFF. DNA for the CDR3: TGTGCCAGCAGCCCCGAGGAGGGACAGAGGAGGGGGCAGTTCTTC.

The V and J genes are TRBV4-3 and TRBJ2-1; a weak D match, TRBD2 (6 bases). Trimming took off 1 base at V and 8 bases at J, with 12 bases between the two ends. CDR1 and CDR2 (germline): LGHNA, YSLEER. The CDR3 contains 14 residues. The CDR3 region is CASSQGGVSDEQFF. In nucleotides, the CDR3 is TGCGCCAGCAGCCAAGGGGGGGTGAGCGATGAGCAGTTCTTC.